This TCR beta chain was profiled in a study of breast tumors, draining lymph nodes, adjacent tissues. Study findings and constraints: Most tumor T cells seemingly derive from lymph node, then expand in tumor. Tumor T cell lymph node origin was a supported hypothesis, not proven. Tumor and nontumor repertoires were significantly more similar in luminal-like than in basal-like breast cancer. Tumors had less TCR diversity than lymph nodes, more than nontumor tissue.

The lymph nodes were axillary draining lymph nodes from breast cancer patients. Per germline, CDR1 MNHEY and CDR2 SVGAGI. The CDR3 totals 12 residues. TCRdb analysed the multiplex PCR reads with MiXCR anew, one entry per CDR3 protein. The sample has approximately 130,000 distinct CDR3 sequences, less than 25% seen once. A note on this clonotype: Its antigen is not identified. This may be a read error: a much more frequent sequence differs by one nucleotide.

The receptor was derived from a female donor with breast cancer. Some clones in this sample may be carry-over from other donors' samples. The chain couples TRBV6-5 to TRBJ2-7; 7 bases are a match to TRBD1. The sample taken for sequencing was axillary lymph node tissue. Here the CDR3 reads CVSRTTGNEQYF. The CDR3 DNA follows: TGTGTCAGCAGGACGACAGGGAACGAGCAGTACTTC.